This T cell receptor beta chain came from a study of a mutant IDH1 vaccine in newly diagnosed glioma. Across the whole study: Each patient was administered eight vaccinations, scheduled in weeks 1, 3, 5, 7, 11, 15, 19 and 23. In some groups vaccination began 4-6 weeks post-radiotherapy; others received it with temozolomide. Treated individuals were around 60% male and roughly 40% female, averaging about 42 years of age.

Losses at the gene ends were 5 bases for V and 0 bases for J; bases not matched to a gene: 7. CDR3 size: 16 residues. CDR1 and CDR2 from the germline V gene are SEHNR and FQNEAQ (reference sequence). About this clone itself: Its antigen is still unknown.

TCRdb's table, derived via immunoSEQ multiplex PCR, lists solely in-frame clones and lacks some. The data contain 25,000 to 35,000 clones, more than 80% of them singletons. This sample's time point: week 5, during vaccination. In the vaccine, a single dose held 300 ug of the mutant IDH1 20-mer peptide, along with topical imiquimod. The V call is TRBV7-9, the J call TRBJ1-1; TRBD1 matches at 9 bases. The origin of this receptor is a man younger than 35 with glioma. Specimen: PBMCs, collected from a glioma patient whose treatment included an IDH1 peptide vaccine. In DNA form, the CDR3 reads TGTGCCAGCAGCCCTTACAGGGGGCACATGAACACTGAAGCTTTCTTT. Protein sequence: CASSPYRGHMNTEAFF.